The T cell receptor beta chain described here comes from a study of beta chain features in type 1 diabetes. The sequenced template was cDNA made from the entire isolated RNA. Here immunoSEQ multiplex PCR was the method, and the copy in TCRdb shows in-frame clones only, minus some. The data contain 350,000 or so clones, around 19% of them singletons. This clone was seen a handful of times. The CDR3 is 14 amino acids. Germline V gene data show CDR1 as GTSNPN and CDR2 as SVGIG (reference sequence). The V end was cut by 1 base, the J end by 3 bases, with 12 bases between. The receptor was derived from a young woman in good health. The sample taken for sequencing was naive CD4+ T cells from blood. This chain links TRBV30 with TRBJ1-2; D is ambiguous. CDR3 coding DNA: TGTGCCTGGAGTGGGATCCCAGGCGACTATGGCTACACCTTC. It translates to CAWSGIPGDYGYTF.